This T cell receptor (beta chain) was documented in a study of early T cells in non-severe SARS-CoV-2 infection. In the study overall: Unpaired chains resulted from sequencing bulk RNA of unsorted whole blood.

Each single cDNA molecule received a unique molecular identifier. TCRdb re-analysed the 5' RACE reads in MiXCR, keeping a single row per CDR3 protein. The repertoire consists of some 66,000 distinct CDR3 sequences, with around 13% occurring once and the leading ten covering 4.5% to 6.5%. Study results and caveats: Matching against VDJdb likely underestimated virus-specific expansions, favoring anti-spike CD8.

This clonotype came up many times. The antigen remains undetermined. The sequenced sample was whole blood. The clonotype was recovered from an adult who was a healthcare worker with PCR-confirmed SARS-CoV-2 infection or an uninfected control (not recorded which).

The CDR3 loop is CASRPIAGILYEQYF. CDR3 bases: TGTGCCAGCAGACCTATAGCGGGTATCTTATACGAGCAGTACTTC. This chain connects TRBV11-2 to TRBJ2-7, with 7 bases that match TRBD2. CDR1 is SGHAT, CDR2 FQNNGV, per germline. This CDR3 region has 15 residues. After removal of 6 bases from V and 4 bases from J, the junction contained 12 bases not matched to a gene.